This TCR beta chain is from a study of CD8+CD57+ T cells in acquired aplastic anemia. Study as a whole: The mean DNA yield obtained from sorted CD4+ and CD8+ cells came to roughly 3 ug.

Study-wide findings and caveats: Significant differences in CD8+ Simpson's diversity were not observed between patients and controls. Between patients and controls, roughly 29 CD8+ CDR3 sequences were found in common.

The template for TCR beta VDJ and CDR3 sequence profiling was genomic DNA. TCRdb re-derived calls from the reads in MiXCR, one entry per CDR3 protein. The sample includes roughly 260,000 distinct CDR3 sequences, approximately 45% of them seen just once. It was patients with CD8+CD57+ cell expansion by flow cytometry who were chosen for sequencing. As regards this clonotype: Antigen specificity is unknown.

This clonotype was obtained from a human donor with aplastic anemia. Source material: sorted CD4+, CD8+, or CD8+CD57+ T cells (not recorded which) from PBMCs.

CDR3 sequence reads: CASSRGGAGETQYF. In nucleotides, the CDR3 is TGTGCCAGCAGCCGCGGGGGGGCGGGAGAGACCCAGTACTTC. The V and J genes are TRBV7-3 and TRBJ2-5; 9 nucleotides align to TRBD2. The junction had 5 bases not matched to a gene; V was cut back by 5 bases and J by 4 bases. The CDR3 is made up of 14 amino acids. In germline, CDR1 is SGHTA, CDR2 FQGTGA.